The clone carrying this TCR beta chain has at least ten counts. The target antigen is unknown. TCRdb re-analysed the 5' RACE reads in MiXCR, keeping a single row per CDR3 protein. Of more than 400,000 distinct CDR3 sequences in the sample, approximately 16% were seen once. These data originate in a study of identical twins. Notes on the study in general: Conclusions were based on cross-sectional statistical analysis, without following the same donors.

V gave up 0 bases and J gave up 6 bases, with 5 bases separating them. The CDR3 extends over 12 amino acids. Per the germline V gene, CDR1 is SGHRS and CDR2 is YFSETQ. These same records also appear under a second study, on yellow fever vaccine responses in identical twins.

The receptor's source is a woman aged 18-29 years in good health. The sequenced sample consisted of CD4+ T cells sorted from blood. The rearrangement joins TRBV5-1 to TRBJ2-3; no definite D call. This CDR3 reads CASSLEGDTQYF. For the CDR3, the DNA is TGCGCCAGCAGCTTGGAAGGGGATACGCAGTATTTT.